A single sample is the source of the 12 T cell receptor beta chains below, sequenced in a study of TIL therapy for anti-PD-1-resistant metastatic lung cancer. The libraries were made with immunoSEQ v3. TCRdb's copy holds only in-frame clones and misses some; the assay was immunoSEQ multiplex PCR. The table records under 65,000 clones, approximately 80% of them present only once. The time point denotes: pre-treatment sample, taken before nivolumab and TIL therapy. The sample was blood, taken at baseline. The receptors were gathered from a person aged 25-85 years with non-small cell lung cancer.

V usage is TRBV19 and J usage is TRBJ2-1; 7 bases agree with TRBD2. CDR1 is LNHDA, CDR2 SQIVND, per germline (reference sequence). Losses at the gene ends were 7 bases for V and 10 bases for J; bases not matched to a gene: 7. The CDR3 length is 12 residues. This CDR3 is CASNWGGREQFF. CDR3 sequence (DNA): TGTGCCAGTAACTGGGGGGGACGGGAGCAGTTCTTC.

In DNA form, the CDR3 reads TGCGCCAGCAGCCAGGCAGGGCGGGTCAAGTTCTTC. Its translation: CASSQAGRVKFF. The rearrangement joins TRBV5-1 to TRBJ2-1; D could derive from TRBD1 or TRBD2 (5 bases each). V was cut by 4 bases and J by 14 bases, with 16 bases left in between. CDR3 length: 12 amino acids. Germline CDR1 reads SGHRS; CDR2 reads YFSETQ.

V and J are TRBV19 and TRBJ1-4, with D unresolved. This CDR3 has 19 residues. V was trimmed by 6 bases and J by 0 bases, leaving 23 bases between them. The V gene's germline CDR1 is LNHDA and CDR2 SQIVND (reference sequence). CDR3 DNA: TGTGCCAGTAGCCGTCAACGGGGTGGCCCCGGGTCAACTAATGAAAAACTGTTTTTT. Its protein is CASSRQRGGPGSTNEKLFF.

Here the CDR3 reads CASSLVRGSNTGELFF. CDR3 coding DNA: TGTGCCAGCAGCTTAGTCAGGGGGTCGAACACCGGGGAGCTGTTTTTT. The rearrangement uses TRBV7-2 and TRBJ2-2, with 7 bases identical to TRBD1. CDR1 and CDR2 (germline): SGHTA, FQGNSA. The CDR3 consists of 16 residues. With 1 base clipped from V and 0 bases from J, the junction kept 2 bases outside the gene matches.

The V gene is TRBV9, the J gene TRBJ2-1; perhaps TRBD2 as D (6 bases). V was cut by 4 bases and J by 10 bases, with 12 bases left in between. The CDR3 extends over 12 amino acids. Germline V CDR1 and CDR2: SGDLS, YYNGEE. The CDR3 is CASSLGGPEQFF. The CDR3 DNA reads TGTGCCAGCAGCTTGGGGGGACCAGAGCAGTTCTTC.

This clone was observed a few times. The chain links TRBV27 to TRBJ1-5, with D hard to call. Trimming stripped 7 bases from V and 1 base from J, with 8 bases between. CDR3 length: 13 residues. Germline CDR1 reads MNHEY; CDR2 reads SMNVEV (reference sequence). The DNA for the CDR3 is TGTGCCAGCAAGGACCGGAGCAATCAGCCCCAGCATTTT. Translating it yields CASKDRSNQPQHF.

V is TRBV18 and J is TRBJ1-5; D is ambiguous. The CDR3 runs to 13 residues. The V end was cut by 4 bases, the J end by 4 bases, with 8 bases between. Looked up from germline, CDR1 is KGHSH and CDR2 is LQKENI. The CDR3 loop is CASSRGRNQPQHF. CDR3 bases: TGTGCCAGCTCACGGGGTCGGAATCAGCCCCAGCATTTT.

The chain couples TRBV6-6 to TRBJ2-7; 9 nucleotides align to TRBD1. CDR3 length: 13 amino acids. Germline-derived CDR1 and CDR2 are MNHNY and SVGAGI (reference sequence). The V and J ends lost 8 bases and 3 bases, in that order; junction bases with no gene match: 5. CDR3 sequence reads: CASQTGGGYEQYF. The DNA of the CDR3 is TGTGCCAGCCAGACAGGGGGGGGCTACGAGCAGTACTTC.

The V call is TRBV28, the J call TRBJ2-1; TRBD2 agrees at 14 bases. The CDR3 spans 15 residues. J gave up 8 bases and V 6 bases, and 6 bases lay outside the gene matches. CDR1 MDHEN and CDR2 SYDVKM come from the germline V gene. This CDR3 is CASSVPGLAGDEQFF. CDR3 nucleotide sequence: TGTGCCAGCAGCGTCCCGGGACTAGCGGGAGATGAGCAGTTCTTC.

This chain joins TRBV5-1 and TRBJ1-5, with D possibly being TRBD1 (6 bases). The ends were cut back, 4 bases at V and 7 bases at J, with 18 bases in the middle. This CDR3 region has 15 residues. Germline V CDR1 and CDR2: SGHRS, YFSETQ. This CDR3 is CASSLRGGEGQPQHF. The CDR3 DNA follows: TGCGCCAGCAGCCTGAGGGGGGGAGAAGGACAGCCCCAGCATTTT.

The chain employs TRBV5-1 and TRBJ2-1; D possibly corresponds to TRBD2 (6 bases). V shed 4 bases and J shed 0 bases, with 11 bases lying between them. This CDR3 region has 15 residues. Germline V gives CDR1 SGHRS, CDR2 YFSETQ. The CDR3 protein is CASSPASDSYNEQFF. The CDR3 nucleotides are TGCGCCAGCAGCCCCGCTAGCGACTCCTACAATGAGCAGTTCTTC.

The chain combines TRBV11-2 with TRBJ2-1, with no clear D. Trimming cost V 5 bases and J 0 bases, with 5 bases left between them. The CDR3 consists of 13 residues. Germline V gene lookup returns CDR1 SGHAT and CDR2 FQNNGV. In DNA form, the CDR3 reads TGTGCCAGCAGCCGTATCTCCTACAATGAGCAGTTCTTC. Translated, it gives CASSRISYNEQFF.